This passage covers 26 T cell receptor beta chains from one sample sequenced in a study of T cells in Graves' hyperthyroidism and ophthalmopathy. Amplified regions were TCR beta CDR3 sequences from RNA transcripts. Initially, a first-round RT-PCR of the TCR CDR3 employed the HTBI primer set. Via MiXCR, TCRdb re-called the multiplex PCR reads, giving one row per CDR3 protein. The sample has about 360,000 distinct CDR3 sequences, approximately 14% seen once; the top ten hold approximately 30%. The sequenced sample consisted of blood. The receptors originated from a woman aged 18-29 years with Graves' hyperthyroidism that later progressed to Graves' ophthalmopathy.

This clonotype appeared many times. The gene calls are TRBV20-1 and TRBJ2-1; TRBD2 agrees at 7 bases. The length of the CDR3 is 13 residues. Germline V gene lookup returns CDR1 DFQATT and CDR2 SNEGSKA (reference sequence). Germline trimming cut 4 bases from V and 6 bases from J; bases unmatched to any gene: 6. The CDR3 nucleotides read TGCAGTGCTAACGGCGGGAGTCCCAATGAGCAGTTCTTC. This encodes CSANGGSPNEQFF.

This clonotype has just a few counts. This chain links TRBV9 with TRBJ2-5; 8 bases agree with TRBD2. The CDR3 covers 15 residues. Germline V gene lookup returns CDR1 SGDLS and CDR2 YYNGEE. With V trimmed by 0 bases and J by 3 bases, 4 bases remained unmatched. For the CDR3, the DNA is TGTGCCAGCAGCGTAGGTAGCGGGACCGAAGAGACCCAGTACTTC. The encoded protein is CASSVGSGTEETQYF.

This clonotype was observed many times. This rearrangement joins TRBV20-1 to TRBJ2-1; 9 bases fit TRBD2. V was clipped by 3 bases and J by 6 bases; unmatched bases: 6. Germline CDR1 reads DFQATT; CDR2 reads SNEGSKA (reference sequence). CDR3 length equals 14 residues. The CDR3 loop reads CSARLAGEINEQFF. CDR3 nucleotide sequence: TGCAGTGCTAGGTTAGCGGGAGAGATCAATGAGCAGTTCTTC.

At least ten counts were recorded for this clonotype. The chain combines TRBV5-1 with TRBJ2-7; D is possibly TRBD2 (6 bases). The germline V gene has CDR1 SGHRS and CDR2 YFSETQ. The CDR3 consists of 16 residues. V shed 0 bases and J shed 0 bases, with 13 bases lying between them. In DNA form, the CDR3 reads TGCGCCAGCAGCTTGGTCGGGAGACAAAGCTCCTACGAGCAGTACTTC. Protein sequence: CASSLVGRQSSYEQYF.

This clonotype was seen only a few times. The DNA of the CDR3 is TGTGCCAGCTCCGCGGAGCGGGAGACAACCGAGCAGTACTTC. It translates to CASSAERETTEQYF. The genes are TRBV19 and TRBJ2-7, with TRBD2 identical over 8 bases. CDR1 is LNHDA, CDR2 SQIVND, per germline (reference sequence). The CDR3 runs to 14 residues. J lost 6 bases, V lost 9 bases, and 13 bases had no gene match.

As concerns this clonotype: A read error is possible here, since a much larger clone lies one base away. The CDR3 nucleotides are TGTGCCAGCAGTTTGACAGGGGGAGATGGCCACACCTTC. Translation: CASSLTGGDGHTF. The chain recombines TRBV27 with TRBJ1-2; TRBD1 matches at 9 bases. Germline CDR1 and CDR2: MNHEY and SMNVEV (reference sequence). CDR3 length: 13 amino acids.

The chain uses TRBV7-9 and TRBJ2-2; D remains unclear. With 2 bases removed from V and 3 bases from J, the gap between germline ends came to 13 bases. The germline gives CDR1 SEHNR, CDR2 FQNEAQ (reference sequence). This CDR3 comprises 16 residues. CDR3 nucleotides: TGTGCCAGCAGCTTAATCTCGTGGACCCACACCGGGGAGCTGTTTTTT. This sequence encodes CASSLISWTHTGELFF.

This clonotype was picked up a small number of times. The chain carries TRBV6-9 and TRBJ2-7, with a tentative D call TRBD2 (5 bases). Germline CDR1 is MNHGY and CDR2 is SVAAGI. Trimming removed 6 bases from V and 4 bases from J, with 10 bases in between. The CDR3 has 12 amino acids. For the CDR3, the DNA is TGTGCCAGCAGCCCGAGGGAGTACGAGCAGTACTTC. Translation gives CASSPREYEQYF.

Concerning this clonotype itself: A much larger clone lies one base from this, so it may be a read error. The rearrangement links TRBV2 to TRBJ2-7, with D perhaps being TRBD1 or TRBD2 (6 bases each). Germline V CDR1 and CDR2: SNHLY, FYNNEI. With 10 bases removed from V and 2 bases from J, the gap between germline ends came to 18 bases. CDR3 length: 14 residues. DNA for the CDR3: TGTGCCACCGAAGCGAACGGGGGCGCCTACGAGCAGTACTTC. Amino acid sequence: CATEANGGAYEQYF.

This clonotype appeared a few times. The V and J genes are TRBV4-3 and TRBJ2-1; D ambiguous. Germline lookup yields CDR1 LGHNA and CDR2 YSLEER. The CDR3 consists of 16 residues. The V and J ends lost 0 bases and 1 base respectively, with 10 bases between them. The CDR3 region has the DNA TGCGCCAGCAGCCAAGAACTGGGGAATTCCTACAATGAGCAGTTCTTC. Its protein product is CASSQELGNSYNEQFF.

This clonotype was detected many times. The V gene is TRBV7-6, the J gene TRBJ2-7; 9 bases line up with TRBD1. The CDR3 has 15 amino acids. Germline V gives CDR1 SGHVS, CDR2 FNYEAQ. Germline trimming cut 3 bases from V and 0 bases from J; bases unmatched to any gene: 3. The CDR3 loop reads CASSFRQGDSYEQYF. The CDR3, as DNA: TGTGCCAGCAGCTTCCGACAGGGGGACTCCTACGAGCAGTACTTC.

The V call is TRBV12-3 or TRBV12-4, the J call TRBJ1-4; a possible D gene is TRBD1 (6 bases). V lost 0 bases to trimming and J lost 8 bases, with 13 bases between them. The CDR3 runs 15 residues. CDR3 sequence: CASSLARGAGEKLFF. The CDR3 region has the DNA TGTGCCAGCAGTTTAGCCCGGGGGGCAGGCGAAAAACTGTTTTTT.

Concerning this clonotype: With a much larger clone just one base away, this may be a read error. The V gene is TRBV4-2, the J gene TRBJ2-1; TRBD2 matches 7 bases. The CDR3 has 16 amino acids. Germline lookup yields CDR1 LGHNA and CDR2 YNFKEQ. The CDR3 reads CASSQDGMAGVNGQFF. The CDR3 DNA is TGTGCCAGCAGCCAAGATGGAATGGCGGGAGTAAATGGGCAGTTCTTC.

This clonotype was counted many times. This chain links TRBV20-1 with TRBJ2-7; D is perhaps TRBD1 (5 bases). Trimming removed 3 bases from V and 3 bases from J, with 18 bases in between. The CDR3 totals 15 residues. Germline CDR1 DFQATT, CDR2 SNEGSKA (reference sequence). This CDR3 reads CSARADQGPGYEQYF. The DNA for the CDR3 is TGCAGTGCTAGGGCGGATCAGGGTCCGGGCTACGAGCAGTACTTC.

Only a few counts were recorded for this clonotype. V gene TRBV15 combines with J gene TRBJ2-3; D may be TRBD1 (6 bases). The ends were cut back, 0 bases at V and 0 bases at J, with 13 bases in the middle. The CDR3 consists of 17 residues. Germline CDR1 is LNHNV and CDR2 is YYDKDF (reference sequence). CDR3 sequence (DNA): TGTGCCACCAGCAGAGAGCTGGGACATGCTAGCACAGATACGCAGTATTTT. It specifies CATSRELGHASTDTQYF.

In regard to this clonotype: Germline and junction disagree at one end, which may indicate a read error. The chain joins TRBV6-1 to TRBJ1-2; 12 positions agree with TRBD1. CDR1 MNHNS and CDR2 SASEGT come from the germline V gene. The CDR3 is 14 amino acids. The CDR3 spells CASRGTGGHYGCTF. CDR3 DNA sequence: TGTGCCAGCAGGGGGACAGGGGGCCACTATGGCTGCACCTTC.

This clonotype is a singleton in its sample. This chain connects TRBV15 to TRBJ2-2; 11 bases align to TRBD2. With V trimmed by 4 bases and J by 6 bases, 10 bases remained unmatched. The germline V gene encodes CDR1 LNHNV and CDR2 YYDKDF (reference sequence). The CDR3 is made up of 17 amino acids. The CDR3 DNA reads TGTGCCACCAGCACCACGACTAGCGGGATATCTGCCGGGGAGCTGTTTTTT. Residues: CATSTTTSGISAGELFF.

V is TRBV25-1 and J is TRBJ1-5; 9 bases match TRBD1. Germline V gene lookup returns CDR1 MGHDK and CDR2 SYGVNS. The CDR3 spans 17 residues. Trimming removed 4 bases from V and 0 bases from J; junction bases left unmatched: 7. Here the CDR3 reads CASSGGTGSYSNQPQHF. CDR3 DNA sequence: TGTGCCAGCAGTGGGGGGACAGGGTCCTATAGCAATCAGCCCCAGCATTTT.

This clonotype was detected many times. V usage is TRBV12-3 or TRBV12-4 and J usage is TRBJ1-6; D unclear. Trimming took 7 bases from V and 7 from J, leaving 14 bases between them. This CDR3 region has 14 residues. The CDR3: CASTIRGSNSPLHF. CDR3 bases: TGTGCCAGCACCATACGGGGTTCGAATTCACCCCTCCACTTT.

Regarding this clonotype: Being one base from a much bigger clone, this may be a read error. The chain has TRBV28 and TRBJ2-1; D is unresolved. The CDR3 length is 14 residues. The germline CDR1 and CDR2 sequences are MDHEN and SYDVKM. The CDR3 spells CTSRNAALNNEQFF. DNA for the CDR3: TGTACCAGCAGAAACGCCGCGCTTAACAATGAGCAGTTCTTC.

This clonotype was observed at least ten times. The chain has TRBV12-3 or TRBV12-4 and TRBJ2-3, with D maybe TRBD2 (5 bases). V was clipped by 5 bases and J by 6 bases, with 24 bases between them. The CDR3 is made up of 17 amino acids. CDR3 coding DNA: TGTGCCAGCAGTCCCAGGCGAGCGGAAACTGCCTGGGATACGCAGTATTTT. The encoded protein is CASSPRRAETAWDTQYF.

This clonotype has more than one count but fewer than ten. V and J are TRBV28 and TRBJ1-5, with D unclear. V lost 3 bases and J 9 bases, leaving 9 bases between the germline ends. Per the germline V gene, CDR1 is MDHEN and CDR2 is SYDVKM. This CDR3 has 12 amino acids. The CDR3 DNA reads TGTGCCAGCAGTTTGTCCTCGTGGCCCCAGCATTTT. Protein product: CASSLSSWPQHF. The complete variable domain, with remaining parts taken from reference TRBV28 and TRBJ1-5, reads DVKVTQSSRYLVKRTGEKVFLECVQDMDHENMFWYRQDPGLGLRLIYFSYDVKMKEKGDIPEGYSVSREKKERFSLILESASTNQTSMYLCASSLSSWPQHFGDGTRLSIL.

Points on this clonotype: A read error is possible here, since a much larger clone lies one base away. This chain joins TRBV10-3 and TRBJ2-1; D not certain. CDR1 is ENHRY and CDR2 is SYGVKD in the germline V gene. The CDR3 extends over 14 amino acids. The CDR3 here is CAIGRSSSYNEQSF. CDR3 nucleotide sequence: TGTGCCATCGGGCGGTCGAGCTCCTACAATGAGCAGTCCTTC.

V and J are TRBV3-1 and TRBJ1-2; the match to TRBD1 covers 8 bases. Germline lookup yields CDR1 LGHDT and CDR2 YNNKEL (reference sequence). The junction had 2 bases not matched to a gene; V was cut back by 5 bases and J by 3 bases. The CDR3 is 13 amino acids. CDR3 nucleotide sequence: TGTGCCAGCAGCGCGACAGGGGACTATGGCTACACCTTC. Protein sequence: CASSATGDYGYTF. Together with reference TRBV3-1 and TRBJ1-2, the CDR3 gives the full variable domain: DTAVSQTPKYLVTQMGNDKSIKCEQNLGHDTMYWYKQDSKKFLKIMFSYNNKELIINETVPNRFSPKSPDKAHLNLHINSLELGDSAVYFCASSATGDYGYTFGSGTRLTVV.

This clonotype has ten or more counts. J is TRBJ2-3 and V is TRBV7-2; the match to TRBD2 covers 9 bases. The CDR3 contains 19 residues. With V trimmed by 4 bases and J by 2 bases, 16 bases remained unmatched. Germline-derived CDR1 and CDR2 are SGHTA and FQGNSA. The DNA of the CDR3 is TGTGCCAGCAGCTCGAAGGGGGGACTAGCCGGAATCTTCACAGATACGCAGTATTTT. As protein: CASSSKGGLAGIFTDTQYF.

This clonotype was seen ten or more times. The chain links TRBV30 to TRBJ2-1; D might be TRBD2 (6 bases). The CDR3 extends over 13 amino acids. Germline V gene sequence: CDR1 GTSNPN, CDR2 SVGIG (reference sequence). V was trimmed by 2 bases and J by 9 bases, leaving 14 bases between them. The CDR3 region is CAWSYGSPSEQFF. DNA for the CDR3: TGTGCCTGGAGTTACGGGAGCCCCAGTGAGCAGTTCTTC.